This TCR beta chain was observed in a study of T cells in Graves' hyperthyroidism and ophthalmopathy. Whole-study results and caveats: A model using 13 V-J features told ophthalmopathy apart from stable hyperthyroidism. The model's output predicted ophthalmopathy at a median of about 5.9 months prior to onset.

V was clipped by 3 bases and J by 6 bases; unmatched bases: 15. Germline values: CDR1 SGDLS, CDR2 YYNGEE. This CDR3 has 19 residues. At least ten counts were recorded for this clonotype. The antigen is not known. RNA transcripts provided the source from which TCR beta CDR3 regions were amplified. HTBI primers drove first-round RT-PCR of the TCR CDR3. TCRdb re-analysed the multiplex PCR reads in MiXCR, keeping a single row per CDR3 protein. The sample shows under 300,000 distinct CDR3 sequences, approximately 14% of them seen only once. The chain uses TRBV9 and TRBJ2-1; 13 nucleotides agree with TRBD2. The material sequenced was blood. The sequence was collected from a middle-aged woman with Graves' hyperthyroidism that later progressed to Graves' ophthalmopathy. In DNA form, the CDR3 reads TGTGCCAGCAGCGGAGCAGGGAGGACTAGCGGGAGACGCATCAATGAGCAGTTCTTC. This translates into CASSGAGRTSGRRINEQFF.